Presented here are 15 T cell receptor beta chains from one specimen sequenced in a study of OX40 agonist ivuxolimab in advanced cancers. The protocol was immunoSEQ multiplex PCR, while the TCRdb copy is restricted to in-frame clones and leaves out a portion. The data hold about 69,000 clones, with 80% to 85% observed a single time. Sequenced here: CD4+ or CD8+ T cells sorted from blood, sampled in a trial of the OX40 agonist ivuxolimab. All receptors come from an adult with an advanced solid tumor such as melanoma, head and neck, liver or kidney cancer.

This clone appeared a few times. The chain is built from TRBV5-4 and TRBJ1-3, with D unclear. The ends were cut back, 4 bases at V and 4 bases at J, with 9 bases in the middle. Germline CDR1 is SGHNT and CDR2 is YYREEE (reference sequence). The CDR3 totals 13 residues. The CDR3 DNA is TGTGCCAGCAGCAAAAGCGGGGGAAACACCATATATTTT. This sequence encodes CASSKSGGNTIYF.

The chain is built from TRBV18 and TRBJ2-1, with TRBD2 as a possible D gene (7 bases). V lost 2 bases to trimming and J lost 7 bases, with 12 bases between them. Germline CDR1 and CDR2: KGHSH and LQKENI. The CDR3 has 14 residues. For the CDR3, the DNA is TGTGCCAGCTCACCAGGCGGGGGCGGGAATGAGCAGTTCTTC. This encodes CASSPGGGGNEQFF.

The chain couples TRBV7-2 to TRBJ1-2; the D gene is possibly TRBD1 (5 bases). V lost 2 bases and J lost 6, with 16 bases in between. Germline CDR1 is SGHTA and CDR2 is FQGNSA. The CDR3 contains 15 residues. CDR3 nucleotides: TGTGCCAGCAGCTTACCAACCTCAGGGACGGATGGCTACACCTTC. This encodes CASSLPTSGTDGYTF.

A few counts support this clone. The chain joins TRBV30 to TRBJ1-2, with a possible D match to TRBD1 (5 bases). V was trimmed by 5 bases and J by 4 bases, leaving 11 bases between them. The germline V gene encodes CDR1 GTSNPN and CDR2 SVGIG (reference sequence). The CDR3 length is 12 residues. Here the CDR3 reads CAWDSELYGYTF. The CDR3 bases are TGTGCCTGGGACAGCGAACTCTATGGCTACACCTTC.

V gene TRBV18 combines with J gene TRBJ1-4, with 7 bases lining up with TRBD1. J was trimmed by 3 bases and V by 3 bases; bases with no gene match: 4. The length of the CDR3 is 15 residues. Germline V CDR1 and CDR2: KGHSH, LQKENI. The CDR3 protein is CASSPQTGSNEKLFF. The CDR3 bases are TGTGCCAGCTCACCGCAGACAGGGTCTAATGAAAAACTGTTTTTT.

The chain couples TRBV11-2 to TRBJ2-2, with 8 bases fitting TRBD2. Germline CDR1 is SGHAT and CDR2 is FQNNGV. V was pared by 1 base and J by 4 bases, with 2 bases of the junction left unmatched. This CDR3 is built from 15 residues. CDR3 loop: CASSLASGSTGELFF. The CDR3 nucleotides read TGTGCCAGCAGCTTAGCTAGCGGGTCCACCGGGGAGCTGTTTTTT.

The genes are TRBV27 and TRBJ2-2; 8 nucleotides match TRBD2. Germline lookup yields CDR1 MNHEY and CDR2 SMNVEV (reference sequence). CDR3 length: 18 residues. Losses at the gene ends were 5 bases for V and 6 bases for J; bases not matched to a gene: 17. CDR3 coding DNA: TGTGCCAGCAGTCCGACCTACCCCAGGAGCGGGAGCCCCGGGGAGCTGTTTTTT. It encodes CASSPTYPRSGSPGELFF.

The chain employs TRBV14 and TRBJ2-2; weak D call: TRBD1 (5 bases). Germline lookup yields CDR1 SGHDN and CDR2 FVKESK. The CDR3 is 15 residues long. The V and J ends lost 4 bases and 2 bases respectively, with 11 bases between them. CDR3 in amino acids: CASSRDSLNTGELFF. Here the CDR3 DNA reads TGTGCCAGCAGCCGCGACAGTCTTAACACCGGGGAGCTGTTTTTT.

The chain uses TRBV9 and TRBJ2-5; D gene unclear. In germline, CDR1 is SGDLS, CDR2 YYNGEE. CDR3 length equals 13 residues. Trimming shortened V by 3 bases and J by 2 bases, and 8 bases separated the two germline ends. This CDR3 is CASSASPQETQYF. The CDR3 DNA follows: TGTGCCAGCAGCGCCTCCCCACAAGAGACCCAGTACTTC. The full variable domain, with the rest looked up from reference TRBV9 and TRBJ2-5, is DSGVTQTPKHLITATGQRVTLRCSPRSGDLSVYWYQQSLDQGLQFLIQYYNGEERAKGNILERFSAQQFPDLHSELNLSSLELGDSALYFCASSASPQETQYFGPGTRLLVL.

This clone was recorded a few times. The V call is TRBV5-1, the J call TRBJ2-1; 7 nucleotides align to TRBD2. CDR1 is SGHRS, CDR2 YFSETQ, per germline. CDR3 length: 16 amino acids. The trim removed 1 base at V and 1 base at J, leaving 5 bases unmatched. The CDR3 sequence is CASSLFAGVSYNEQFF. In DNA, the CDR3 is TGCGCCAGCAGCTTGTTTGCGGGAGTGTCCTACAATGAGCAGTTCTTC.

The CDR3 nucleotides are TGTGCCAGCAGCTCGTCCACCGGGGAGCTGTTTTTT. It yields the protein CASSSSTGELFF. The genes are TRBV7-3 and TRBJ2-2; D not certain. The germline V gene encodes CDR1 SGHTA and CDR2 FQGTGA. The CDR3 has 12 residues. V was trimmed by 4 bases and J by 4 bases, leaving 4 bases between them. Together with reference TRBV7-3 and TRBJ2-2, the CDR3 gives the full variable domain: GAGVSQTPSNKVTEKGKYVELRCDPISGHTALYWYRQSLGQGPEFLIYFQGTGAADDSGLPNDRFFAVRPEGSVSTLKIQRTERGDSAVYLCASSSSTGELFFGEGSRLTVL.

The rearrangement links TRBV4-2 to TRBJ2-3; tentative D call: TRBD1 (6 bases). Deletions cut 0 bases from V and 3 bases from J, with 10 bases between. Germline values: CDR1 LGHNA, CDR2 YNFKEQ. This CDR3 has 15 residues. This CDR3 reads CASSQEGALTDTQYF. CDR3 bases: TGTGCCAGCAGCCAAGAGGGGGCGCTAACAGATACGCAGTATTTT.

The chain has TRBV7-9 and TRBJ1-2; D is possibly TRBD1 (5 bases). The CDR3 is 16 amino acids. Looked up from germline, CDR1 is SEHNR and CDR2 is FQNEAQ (reference sequence). V lost 2 bases and J lost 6, with 19 bases in between. The CDR3 sequence: CASSLWGAGIGDGYTF. The CDR3 DNA is TGTGCCAGCAGCTTATGGGGCGCAGGGATAGGGGATGGCTACACCTTC. Based on the CDR3 plus reference TRBV7-9 and TRBJ1-2, the full variable domain is DTGVSQNPRHKITKRGQNVTFRCDPISEHNRLYWYRQTLGQGPEFLTYFQNEAQLEKSRLLSDRFSAERPKGSFSTLEIQRTEQGDSAMYLCASSLWGAGIGDGYTFGSGTRLTVV.

V and J are TRBV5-1 and TRBJ2-1; no clear D. V was trimmed by 3 bases and J by 6 bases, leaving 16 bases between them. The CDR3 is made up of 15 amino acids. Germline V lookup: CDR1 SGHRS, CDR2 YFSETQ. CDR3 sequence (DNA): TGCGCCAGCAGCTCGACTCCTCTCCTTACCAATGAGCAGTTCTTC. Encoded protein: CASSSTPLLTNEQFF.

The chain joins TRBV4-1 to TRBJ1-4; possibly TRBD1 for D (6 bases). The germline gives CDR1 MGHRA, CDR2 YSYEKL. The CDR3 runs to 17 residues. V was cut by 4 bases and J by 0 bases, with 15 bases left in between. The CDR3: CASSPTGGRATNEKLFF. The CDR3 bases are TGCGCCAGCAGCCCCACCGGGGGGCGGGCAACTAATGAAAAACTGTTTTTT.